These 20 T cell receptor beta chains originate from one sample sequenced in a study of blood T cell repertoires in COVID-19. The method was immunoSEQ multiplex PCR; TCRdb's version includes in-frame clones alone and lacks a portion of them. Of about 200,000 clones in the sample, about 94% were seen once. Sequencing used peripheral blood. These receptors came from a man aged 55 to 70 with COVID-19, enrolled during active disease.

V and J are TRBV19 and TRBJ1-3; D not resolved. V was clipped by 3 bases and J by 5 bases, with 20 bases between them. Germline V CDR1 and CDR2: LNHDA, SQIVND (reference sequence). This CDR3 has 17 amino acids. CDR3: CASSMSRSRSSRNTIYF. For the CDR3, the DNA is TGTGCCAGTAGTATGAGCCGATCCCGGTCAAGTCGAAACACCATATATTTT.

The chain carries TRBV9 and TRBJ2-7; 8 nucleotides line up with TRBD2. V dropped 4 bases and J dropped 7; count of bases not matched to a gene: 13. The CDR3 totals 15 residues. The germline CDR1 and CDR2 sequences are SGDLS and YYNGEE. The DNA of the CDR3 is TGTGCCAGCAGCTCCCTAGAGGCGGGGGGAGGTGAGCAGTACTTC. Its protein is CASSSLEAGGGEQYF.

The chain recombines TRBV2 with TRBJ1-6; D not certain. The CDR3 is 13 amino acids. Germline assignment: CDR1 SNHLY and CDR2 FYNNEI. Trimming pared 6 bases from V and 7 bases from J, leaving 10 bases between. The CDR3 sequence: CASRLEANSPLHF. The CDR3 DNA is TGTGCCAGCAGGTTAGAAGCGAATTCACCCCTCCACTTT.

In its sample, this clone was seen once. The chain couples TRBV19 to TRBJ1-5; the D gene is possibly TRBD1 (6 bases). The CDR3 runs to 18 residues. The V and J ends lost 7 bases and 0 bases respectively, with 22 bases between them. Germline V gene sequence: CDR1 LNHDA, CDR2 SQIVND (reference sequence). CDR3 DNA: TGTGCCAGTAATACGGGGCAGGGGACCATCTATAGCAATCAGCCCCAGCATTTT. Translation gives CASNTGQGTIYSNQPQHF.

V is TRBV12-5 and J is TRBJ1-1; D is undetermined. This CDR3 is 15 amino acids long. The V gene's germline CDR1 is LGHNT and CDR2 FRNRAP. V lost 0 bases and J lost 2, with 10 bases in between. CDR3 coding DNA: TGTGCTAGTGGTTTGGTGCCAGGCTTAAACACTGAAGCTTTCTTT. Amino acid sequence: CASGLVPGLNTEAFF.

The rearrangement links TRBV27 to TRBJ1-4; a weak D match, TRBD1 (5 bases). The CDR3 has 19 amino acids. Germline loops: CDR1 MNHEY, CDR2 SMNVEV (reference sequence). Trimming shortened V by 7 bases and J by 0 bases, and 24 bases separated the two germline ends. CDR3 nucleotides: TGTGCCAGCATGGCCCTTTTGGGGCTAAAATCAGCAACTAATGAAAAACTGTTTTTT. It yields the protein CASMALLGLKSATNEKLFF. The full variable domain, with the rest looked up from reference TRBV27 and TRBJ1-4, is EAQVTQNPRYLITVTGKKLTVTCSQNMNHEYMSWYRQDPGLGLRQIYYSMNVEVTDKGDVPEGYKVSRKEKRNFPLILESPSPNQTSLYFCASMALLGLKSATNEKLFFGSGTQLSVL.

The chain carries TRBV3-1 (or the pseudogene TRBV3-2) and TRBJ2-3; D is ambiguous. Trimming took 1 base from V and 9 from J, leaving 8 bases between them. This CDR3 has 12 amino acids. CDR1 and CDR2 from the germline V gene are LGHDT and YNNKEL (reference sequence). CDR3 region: CASSQVESTQYF. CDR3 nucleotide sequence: TGTGCCAGCAGCCAAGTAGAGTCAACGCAGTATTTT.

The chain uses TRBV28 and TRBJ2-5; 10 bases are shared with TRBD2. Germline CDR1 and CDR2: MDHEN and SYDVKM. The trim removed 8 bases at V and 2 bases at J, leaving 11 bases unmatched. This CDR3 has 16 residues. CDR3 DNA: TGTGCCAGCGGTACAAATTCTAGCGGGAGACAAGAGACCCAGTACTTC. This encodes CASGTNSSGRQETQYF.

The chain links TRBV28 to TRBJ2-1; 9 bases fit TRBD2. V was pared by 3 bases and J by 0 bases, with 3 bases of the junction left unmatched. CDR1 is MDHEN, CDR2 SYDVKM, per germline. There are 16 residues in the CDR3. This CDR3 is CASSFISGSSYNEQFF. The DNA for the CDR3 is TGTGCCAGCAGTTTCATTAGCGGGAGCTCCTACAATGAGCAGTTCTTC.

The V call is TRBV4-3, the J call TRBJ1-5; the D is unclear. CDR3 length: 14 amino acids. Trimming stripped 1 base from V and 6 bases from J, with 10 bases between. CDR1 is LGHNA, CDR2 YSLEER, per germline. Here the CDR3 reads CASSQVRGFQPQHF. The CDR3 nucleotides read TGCGCCAGCAGCCAAGTGCGAGGGTTTCAGCCCCAGCATTTT.

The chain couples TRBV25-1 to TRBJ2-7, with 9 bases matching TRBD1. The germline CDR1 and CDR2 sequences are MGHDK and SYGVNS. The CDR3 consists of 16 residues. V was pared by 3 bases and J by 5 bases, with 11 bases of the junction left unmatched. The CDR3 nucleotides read TGTGCCAGCAGTGACGGAGGGACAGGGTTGTCCCACGAGCAGTACTTC. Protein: CASSDGGTGLSHEQYF.

The CDR3 sequence: CSVEEGGQPYGYTF. CDR3 nucleotide sequence: TGCAGCGTTGAAGAGGGGGGACAGCCCTATGGCTACACCTTC. The chain couples TRBV29-1 to TRBJ1-2, with 7 nucleotides matching TRBD1. The V gene's germline CDR1 is SQVTM and CDR2 ANQGSEA. The trim removed 0 bases at V and 4 bases at J, leaving 5 bases unmatched. CDR3 length: 14 amino acids.

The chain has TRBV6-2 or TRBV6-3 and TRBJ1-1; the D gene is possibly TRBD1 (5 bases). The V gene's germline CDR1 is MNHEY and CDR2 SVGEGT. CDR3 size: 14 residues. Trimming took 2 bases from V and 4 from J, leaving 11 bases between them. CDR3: CASSYIQGGTEAFF. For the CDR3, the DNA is TGTGCCAGCAGTTACATTCAGGGTGGCACTGAAGCTTTCTTT.

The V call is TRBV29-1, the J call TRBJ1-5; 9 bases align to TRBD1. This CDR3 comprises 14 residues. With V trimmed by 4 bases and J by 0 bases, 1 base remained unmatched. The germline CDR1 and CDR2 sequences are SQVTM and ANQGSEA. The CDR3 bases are TGCAGCGTTGGACAGGGGGGTAGCAATCAGCCCCAGCATTTT. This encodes CSVGQGGSNQPQHF. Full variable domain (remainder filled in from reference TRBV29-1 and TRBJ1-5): SAVISQKPSRDICQRGTSLTIQCQVDSQVTMMFWYRQQPGQSLTLIATANQGSEATYESGFVIDKFPISRPNLTFSTLTVSNMSPEDSSIYLCSVGQGGSNQPQHFGDGTRLSIL.

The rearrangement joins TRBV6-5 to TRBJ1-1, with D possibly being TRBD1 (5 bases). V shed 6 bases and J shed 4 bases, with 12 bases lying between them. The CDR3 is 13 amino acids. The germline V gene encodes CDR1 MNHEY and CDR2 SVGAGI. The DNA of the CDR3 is TGTGCCAGCAGCCACGGGGGACTCACTGAAGCTTTCTTT. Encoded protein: CASSHGGLTEAFF.

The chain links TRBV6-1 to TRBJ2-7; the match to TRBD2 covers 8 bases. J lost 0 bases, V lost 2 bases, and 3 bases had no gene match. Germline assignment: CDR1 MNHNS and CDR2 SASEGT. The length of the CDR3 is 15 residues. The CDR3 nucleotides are TGTGCCAGCAGTGAAATAGCGGGAAGCTCCTACGAGCAGTACTTC. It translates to CASSEIAGSSYEQYF.

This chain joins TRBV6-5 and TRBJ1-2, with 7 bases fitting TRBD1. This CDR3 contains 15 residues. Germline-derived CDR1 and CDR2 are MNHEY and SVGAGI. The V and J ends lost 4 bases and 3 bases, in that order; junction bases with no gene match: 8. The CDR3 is CASSLRQGTHYGYTF. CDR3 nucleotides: TGTGCCAGCAGTTTAAGACAGGGTACACACTATGGCTACACCTTC.

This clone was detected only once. The CDR3 sequence is CASSRRAGGDYGYTF. The CDR3 DNA is TGTGCCAGCAGCCGGCGCGCGGGAGGGGACTATGGCTACACCTTC. This sequence joins TRBV3-1 (or the pseudogene TRBV3-2) and TRBJ1-2, with D possibly TRBD1 on 5 matching bases. This CDR3 has 15 residues. The V end lost 4 bases, the J end lost 3 bases, and 15 bases lay between the germline ends. Germline CDR1 and CDR2: LGHDT and YNNKEL (reference sequence).

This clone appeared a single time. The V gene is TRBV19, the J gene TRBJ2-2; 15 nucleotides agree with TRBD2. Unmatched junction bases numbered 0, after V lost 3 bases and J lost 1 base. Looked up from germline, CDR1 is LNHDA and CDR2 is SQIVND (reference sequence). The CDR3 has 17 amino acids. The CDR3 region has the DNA TGTGCCAGTAGTATGGGACTAGCGGGGGGGAACACCGGGGAGCTGTTTTTT. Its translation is CASSMGLAGGNTGELFF.

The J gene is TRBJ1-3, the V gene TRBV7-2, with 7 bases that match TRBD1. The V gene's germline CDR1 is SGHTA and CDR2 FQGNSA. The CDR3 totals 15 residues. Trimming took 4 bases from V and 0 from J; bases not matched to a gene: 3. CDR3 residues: CASSSGTVSGNTIYF. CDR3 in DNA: TGTGCCAGCAGCTCCGGGACAGTCTCTGGAAACACCATATATTTT.